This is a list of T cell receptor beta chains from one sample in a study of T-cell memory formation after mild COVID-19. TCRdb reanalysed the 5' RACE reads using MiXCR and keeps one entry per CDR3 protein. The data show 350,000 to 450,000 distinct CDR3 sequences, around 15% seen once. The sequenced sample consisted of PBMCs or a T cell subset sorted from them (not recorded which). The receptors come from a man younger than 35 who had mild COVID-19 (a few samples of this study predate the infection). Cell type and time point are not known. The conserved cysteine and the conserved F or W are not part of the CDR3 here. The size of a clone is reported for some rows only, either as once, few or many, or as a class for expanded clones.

CDR3 protein: SVGYPQETQY; J gene: TRBJ2-5; V gene: TRBV29-1; clone size: NA
CDR3 protein: ASSLHRVNTEAF; J gene: TRBJ1-1; V gene: TRBV7-3; clone size: NA
CDR3 protein: ASSQGRSTISGNTIY; J gene: TRBJ1-3; V gene: TRBV4-3; clone size: NA
CDR3 protein: ASTSVELAVKGTQY; J gene: TRBJ2-5; V gene: TRBV7-2; clone size: few
CDR3 protein: ATSDSGSGGVEPQH; J gene: TRBJ1-5; V gene: TRBV24-1; clone size: few
CDR3 protein: ASAADRGTTEAF; J gene: TRBJ1-1; V gene: TRBV11-2; clone size: NA
CDR3 protein: SARNPPGLSSGNTIY; J gene: TRBJ1-3; V gene: TRBV20-1; clone size: NA
CDR3 protein: ASSAIYTGQETQY; J gene: TRBJ2-5; V gene: TRBV5-6; clone size: few
CDR3 protein: ASSGQAGNSPLH; J gene: TRBJ1-6; V gene: TRBV9; clone size: NA
CDR3 protein: ASSPTGTGRYEQY; J gene: TRBJ2-7; V gene: TRBV5-5; clone size: few
CDR3 protein: ASSWGGPAYAEQF; J gene: TRBJ2-1; V gene: TRBV6-2/TRBV6-3; clone size: NA
CDR3 protein: ASSYTGRQPQH; J gene: TRBJ1-5; V gene: TRBV6-2/TRBV6-3; clone size: NA
CDR3 protein: ASGLWTGREQY; J gene: TRBJ2-7; V gene: TRBV12-5; clone size: NA
CDR3 protein: ASMFSGGANGYT; J gene: TRBJ1-2; V gene: TRBV19; clone size: few
CDR3 protein: ASSFQGAAGELF; J gene: TRBJ2-2; V gene: TRBV12-3/TRBV12-4; clone size: many
CDR3 protein: ASSALGGFSGNTIY; J gene: TRBJ1-3; V gene: TRBV9; clone size: many
CDR3 protein: ASSQRLGRDSSTDTQY; J gene: TRBJ2-3; V gene: TRBV4-3; clone size: few
CDR3 protein: ASSLAAAGNTIY; J gene: TRBJ1-3; V gene: TRBV7-9; clone size: few
CDR3 protein: ASSQDGSRQLNYGYT; J gene: TRBJ1-2; V gene: TRBV4-3; clone size: many
CDR3 protein: ASSLVGQGSGANVLT; J gene: TRBJ2-6; V gene: TRBV5-1; clone size: many
CDR3 protein: ASSPPGGPDNEQF; J gene: TRBJ2-1; V gene: TRBV4-1; clone size: few
CDR3 protein: ASSYPGGNQPQH; J gene: TRBJ1-5; V gene: TRBV12-3/TRBV12-4; clone size: many
CDR3 protein: SAGDRAPDTQY; J gene: TRBJ2-3; V gene: TRBV29-1; clone size: NA
CDR3 protein: ASSQDASSYEQY; J gene: TRBJ2-7; V gene: TRBV4-3; clone size: NA
CDR3 protein: ASSKGGGRQETQY; J gene: TRBJ2-5; V gene: TRBV21-1; clone size: NA
CDR3 protein: ASSLAGGQETQY; J gene: TRBJ2-5; V gene: TRBV5-1; clone size: many
CDR3 protein: ASKQDRLGDTQY; J gene: TRBJ2-3; V gene: TRBV12-3/TRBV12-4; clone size: NA
CDR3 protein: ASSSTTTTGNIQY; J gene: TRBJ2-4; V gene: TRBV7-7; clone size: few
CDR3 protein: ASSLDGGGEQF; J gene: TRBJ2-1; V gene: TRBV5-1; clone size: NA
CDR3 protein: ASSLVVAIMNTEAF; J gene: TRBJ1-1; V gene: TRBV5-6; clone size: NA
CDR3 protein: SAPAWGQGGQPQH; J gene: TRBJ1-5; V gene: TRBV20-1; clone size: NA
CDR3 protein: ASSSRQGLNQPQH; J gene: TRBJ1-5; V gene: TRBV18; clone size: NA
CDR3 protein: ASSLLLTPGAEAF; J gene: TRBJ1-1; V gene: TRBV7-8; clone size: NA
CDR3 protein: ASSWDGWEKLF; J gene: TRBJ1-4; V gene: TRBV7-2; clone size: NA
CDR3 protein: ASSQDKETSGRTGELF; J gene: TRBJ2-2; V gene: TRBV4-1; clone size: few
CDR3 protein: ASSQELARGYEQY; J gene: TRBJ2-7; V gene: TRBV4-2; clone size: NA
CDR3 protein: ASSLGPGVSYGYT; J gene: TRBJ1-2; V gene: TRBV5-6; clone size: many
CDR3 protein: ASSIADRNNQPQH; J gene: TRBJ1-5; V gene: TRBV19; clone size: NA
CDR3 protein: ASSGLEIYTGELF; J gene: TRBJ2-2; V gene: TRBV19; clone size: NA
CDR3 protein: ASSPGTGTEAF; J gene: TRBJ1-1; V gene: TRBV4-1; clone size: many
CDR3 protein: ASSLVGGVSYEQY; J gene: TRBJ2-7; V gene: TRBV5-1; clone size: NA
CDR3 protein: ASSFRTGGHPDTQY; J gene: TRBJ2-3; V gene: TRBV7-3; clone size: NA
CDR3 protein: ASSLRTGGSPLH; J gene: TRBJ1-6; V gene: TRBV7-2; clone size: few
CDR3 protein: ASSYRDRGNQPQH; J gene: TRBJ1-5; V gene: TRBV6-2/TRBV6-3; clone size: few
CDR3 protein: SAHFGQGGTEAF; J gene: TRBJ1-1; V gene: TRBV20-1; clone size: few
CDR3 protein: ASSLVAVRGTEAF; J gene: TRBJ1-1; V gene: TRBV7-2; clone size: few
CDR3 protein: SASSGVGTDTQY; J gene: TRBJ2-3; V gene: TRBV20-1; clone size: few